The 13 T cell receptor beta chains below were found in one sample sequenced in a study of T cells after yellow fever vaccination. TCRdb itself ran the 5' RACE reads through MiXCR, one entry per CDR3 protein. The sample yields 250,000 to 400,000 distinct CDR3 sequences, over 3.5% seen once. Source: PBMCs, taken 5 days after the yellow fever booster vaccination. All receptors derive from a man between 18 and 29 years old who received the YFV17D yellow fever vaccine.

This clonotype was counted between two and nine times. The rearrangement uses TRBV4-1 and TRBJ2-5, with D unclear. This CDR3 contains 15 residues. Trimming removed 2 bases at V and 5 bases at J, with 15 bases between. Germline lookup yields CDR1 MGHRA and CDR2 YSYEKL. This CDR3 reads CASSQRASQWETQYF. The CDR3 bases are TGCGCCAGCAGCCAACGGGCTAGTCAGTGGGAGACCCAGTACTTC.

This clonotype was found a few times. The chain carries TRBV18 and TRBJ2-1; TRBD2 agrees at 10 bases. There are 15 residues in the CDR3. Germline V lookup: CDR1 KGHSH, CDR2 LQKENI. The J segment lost 7 bases and the V segment lost 5 bases, leaving 8 bases of the junction unmatched. As DNA, the CDR3 is TGTGCCAGCTCAGAGAAGCGGGGGGGCCATAATGAGCAGTTCTTC. Protein product: CASSEKRGGHNEQFF.

The chain couples TRBV12-3 or TRBV12-4 to TRBJ1-2; D is possibly TRBD1 (5 bases). This CDR3 comprises 13 residues. Trimming removed 7 bases at V and 4 bases at J, with 13 bases between. CDR3 coding DNA: TGTGCCAGCACGTCGCAGGGTTTCTATGGCTACACCTTC. Amino acid sequence: CASTSQGFYGYTF.

The sample holds a few counts of this clonotype. The V gene is TRBV5-1, the J gene TRBJ2-7; 11 bases map to TRBD2. The CDR3 has 13 amino acids. From germline, CDR1 is SGHRS and CDR2 YFSETQ. Unmatched junction bases numbered 5, after V lost 0 bases and J lost 12 bases. Written as DNA, the CDR3 is TGCGCCAGCAGCTTGGAGCTAGCGGGGGGCTCGTACTTC. Amino acid sequence: CASSLELAGGSYF.

This clonotype occurred a few times. The V gene is TRBV28, the J gene TRBJ2-5; perhaps D is TRBD1 or TRBD2 (6 bases each). Between the trimmed V and J ends, which lost 6 bases and 4 bases, there was a span of 12 bases. From germline, CDR1 is MDHEN and CDR2 SYDVKM. The CDR3 covers 13 residues. The CDR3 nucleotides are TGTGCCAGCAGACAGGGAGGTCGAGAGACCCAGTACTTC. Translating it yields CASRQGGRETQYF. The full variable domain, completed using reference TRBV28 and TRBJ2-5, is DVKVTQSSRYLVKRTGEKVFLECVQDMDHENMFWYRQDPGLGLRLIYFSYDVKMKEKGDIPEGYSVSREKKERFSLILESASTNQTSMYLCASRQGGRETQYFGPGTRLLVL.

This clonotype showed up just a few times. This chain links TRBV24-1 with TRBJ2-3; TRBD1 or TRBD2 may be the D gene (7 bases each). Germline-derived CDR1 and CDR2 are KGHDR and SFDVKD. Trimming left V 5 bases short and J 3 bases short, with 14 bases between. There are 15 residues in the CDR3. The CDR3: CATSVGGTATDTQYF. CDR3 in DNA: TGTGCCACCAGTGTGGGGGGGACAGCGACAGATACGCAGTATTTT.

This clonotype showed up just a few times. The chain is built from TRBV12-3 or TRBV12-4 and TRBJ1-2; 11 nucleotides line up with TRBD1. V dropped 6 bases and J dropped 2; count of bases not matched to a gene: 5. The CDR3 has 15 amino acids. This CDR3 is CASRDRGLENYGYTF. DNA for the CDR3: TGTGCCAGCAGGGACAGGGGGCTAGAAAACTATGGCTACACCTTC.

This clonotype has at least ten counts. The J gene is TRBJ2-1, the V gene TRBV13, with 8 bases fitting TRBD2. The germline V gene has CDR1 PRHDT and CDR2 FYEKMQ (reference sequence). This CDR3 region has 15 residues. V shed 5 bases, J shed 5 bases, and the junction held 8 bases outside the gene matches. The CDR3 DNA is TGTGCCAGCAGCCCTCGGGGGGGGGCAAACAATGAGCAGTTCTTC. Translating it yields CASSPRGGANNEQFF.

The chain couples TRBV5-1 to TRBJ1-4; TRBD1 matches at 10 bases. V shed 5 bases and J 5 bases; nucleotides not matched to a gene: 6. This CDR3 contains 15 residues. Germline assignment: CDR1 SGHRS and CDR2 YFSETQ. CDR3: CASSGGTGENEKLFF. CDR3 nucleotide sequence: TGCGCCAGCAGTGGCGGGACAGGGGAAAATGAAAAACTGTTTTTT.

The chain recombines TRBV4-1 with TRBJ1-5; no definite D call. The V and J ends lost 0 bases and 6 bases respectively, with 15 bases between them. Germline V CDR1 and CDR2: MGHRA, YSYEKL. The CDR3 is 16 amino acids. The CDR3 is CASSQDTSRAGQPQHF. Here the CDR3 DNA reads TGCGCCAGCAGCCAAGATACCTCGCGGGCTGGTCAGCCCCAGCATTTT.

This clonotype was observed a handful of times. This chain connects TRBV18 to TRBJ1-4; D gene unclear. The CDR3 contains 14 residues. CDR1 and CDR2 from the germline V gene are KGHSH and LQKENI. The ends were cut back, 3 bases at V and 1 base at J, with 6 bases in the middle. The CDR3 region is CASSPRRTNEKLFF. The CDR3 nucleotides are TGTGCCAGCTCACCTCGGAGAACTAATGAAAAACTGTTTTTT.

This clonotype was recorded a few times. The chain's CDR3 is CASTLEGVAPATQYF. The CDR3 bases are TGTGCCAGCACCCTCGAGGGGGTAGCCCCCGCTACGCAGTATTTT. V is TRBV5-4 and J is TRBJ2-3, with TRBD1 as a possible D gene (6 bases). V was shortened by 6 bases and J by 8 bases, with 22 bases between the two germline ends. CDR1 and CDR2 from the germline V gene are SGHNT and YYREEE (reference sequence). This CDR3 contains 15 residues.

The chain carries TRBV6-5 and TRBJ2-7; TRBD1 matches 7 bases. The CDR3 covers 15 residues. Trimming took 2 bases from V and 2 from J; bases not matched to a gene: 6. Germline V lookup: CDR1 MNHEY, CDR2 SVGAGI. The CDR3 bases are TGTGCCAGCAGTTACGGGACAGAGGTAGCCTACGAGCAGTACTTC. Translating it yields CASSYGTEVAYEQYF.